The next 9 T cell receptor beta chains were all read from a single sample in a study of blood T cell repertoires in COVID-19. Here immunoSEQ multiplex PCR was the method, and the copy in TCRdb shows in-frame clones only, minus some. The sample has about 90,000 clones; less than 95% are singletons. Sequenced material: peripheral blood. Receptors originate from a human donor with active COVID-19. The donor label of this sample is uncertain.

This chain joins TRBV28 and TRBJ2-7; D ambiguous. The germline V gene has CDR1 MDHEN and CDR2 SYDVKM. CDR3 length equals 16 residues. Trimming left V 3 bases short and J 3 bases short, with 18 bases between. The CDR3 region is CASSFLTLPAHYEQYF. The CDR3 DNA reads as TGTGCCAGCAGTTTCTTGACTCTCCCAGCACACTACGAGCAGTACTTC.

This chain links TRBV19 with TRBJ2-4; 9 nucleotides line up with TRBD1. V shed 4 bases and J 4 bases; nucleotides not matched to a gene: 8. This CDR3 has 16 residues. Per germline, CDR1 LNHDA and CDR2 SQIVND (reference sequence). This CDR3 reads CASSTLGGTGKNIQYF. The CDR3 nucleotides are TGTGCCAGTAGTACCCTAGGGGGGACAGGGAAAAACATTCAGTACTTC.

The genes are TRBV27 and TRBJ1-1, with 7 bases aligning to TRBD1. V shed 1 base and J 5 bases; nucleotides not matched to a gene: 4. The CDR3 spans 14 residues. The germline gives CDR1 MNHEY, CDR2 SMNVEV (reference sequence). CDR3 nucleotide sequence: TGTGCCAGCAGTTTATTTACAGGGGTAACTGAAGCTTTCTTT. This sequence encodes CASSLFTGVTEAFF.

This clone was seen a handful of times. V gene TRBV18 combines with J gene TRBJ2-1; 11 positions agree with TRBD1. The CDR3 is made up of 14 amino acids. J lost 10 bases, V lost 5 bases, and 7 bases had no gene match. Germline assignment: CDR1 KGHSH and CDR2 LQKENI. The DNA for the CDR3 is TGTGCCAGCTCAACCGGGACAGGGGGTCACGAGCAGTTCTTC. Its translation is CASSTGTGGHEQFF.

This sequence joins TRBV5-1 and TRBJ1-6; TRBD1 is a possible D gene (5 bases). Germline V gene data show CDR1 as SGHRS and CDR2 as YFSETQ. There are 14 residues in the CDR3. V was clipped by 1 base and J by 9 bases, with 11 bases between them. CDR3 DNA: TGCGCCAGCAGCTTGCCGGGTCAGGGTTCACCCCTCCACTTT. It encodes CASSLPGQGSPLHF.

The chain recombines TRBV2 with TRBJ2-7; D may be TRBD1 (5 bases). Germline V gives CDR1 SNHLY, CDR2 FYNNEI. The CDR3 is 13 amino acids. Trimming left V 6 bases short and J 0 bases short, with 9 bases between. The CDR3 loop reads CASSAGPSYEQYF. The DNA for the CDR3 is TGTGCCAGCAGCGCAGGGCCCTCCTACGAGCAGTACTTC. The full variable domain, with the rest looked up from reference TRBV2 and TRBJ2-7, is EPEVTQTPSHQVTQMGQEVILRCVPISNHLYFYWYRQILGQKVEFLVSFYNNEISEKSEIFDDQFSVERPDGSNFTLKIRSTKLEDSAMYFCASSAGPSYEQYFGPGTRLTVT.

The chain joins TRBV9 to TRBJ1-5; TRBD1 aligns across 12 bases. The CDR3 has 17 amino acids. Germline V gene lookup returns CDR1 SGDLS and CDR2 YYNGEE. With V trimmed by 0 bases and J by 4 bases, 5 bases remained unmatched. CDR3 region: CASSVVGQGAGNQPQHF. The CDR3 nucleotides are TGTGCCAGCAGCGTAGTGGGACAGGGGGCAGGGAATCAGCCCCAGCATTTT.

This clone occurred once. This sequence joins TRBV6-2 or TRBV6-3 and TRBJ2-7; D may be TRBD1 (6 bases). Trimming took off 0 bases at V and 3 bases at J, with 15 bases between the two ends. CDR3 length equals 16 residues. CDR1 MNHEY and CDR2 SVGEGT come from the germline V gene. This CDR3 is CASSYSGSDRNYEQYF. CDR3 nucleotide sequence: TGTGCCAGCAGTTACTCCGGATCCGACAGGAACTACGAGCAGTACTTC.

The chain carries TRBV7-8 and TRBJ2-1, with 12 bases that match TRBD2. Losses at the gene ends were 5 bases for V and 8 bases for J; bases not matched to a gene: 10. In germline, CDR1 is SGHVS, CDR2 FQNEAQ. There are 16 residues in the CDR3. The DNA for the CDR3 is TGTGCCAGCAGCCCCGCTAGCGGGGGGGGTTTCGATGAGCAGTTCTTC. Translation gives CASSPASGGGFDEQFF.